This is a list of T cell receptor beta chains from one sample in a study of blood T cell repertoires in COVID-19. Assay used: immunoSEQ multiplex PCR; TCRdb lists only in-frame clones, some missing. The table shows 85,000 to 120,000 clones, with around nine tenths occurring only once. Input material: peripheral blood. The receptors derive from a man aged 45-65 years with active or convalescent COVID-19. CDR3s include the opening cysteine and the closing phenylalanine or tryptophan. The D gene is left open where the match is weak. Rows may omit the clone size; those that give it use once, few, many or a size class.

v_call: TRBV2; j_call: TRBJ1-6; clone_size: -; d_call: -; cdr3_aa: CASSARSGKYNSPLHF; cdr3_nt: TGTGCCAGCAGTGCAAGGTCAGGAAAATATAATTCACCCCTCCACTTT
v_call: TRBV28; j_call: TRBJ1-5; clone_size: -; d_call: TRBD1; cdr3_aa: CASSQLQEGAGQPQHF; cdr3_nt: TGTGCCAGCAGCCAACTTCAGGAGGGGGCTGGACAGCCCCAGCATTTT
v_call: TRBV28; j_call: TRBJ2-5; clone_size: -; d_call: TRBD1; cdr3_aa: CASIPGQGAGETQYF; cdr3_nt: TGTGCCAGCATTCCCGGACAGGGGGCCGGGGAGACCCAGTACTTC
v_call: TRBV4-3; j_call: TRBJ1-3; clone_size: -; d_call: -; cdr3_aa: CASSQDLRGANTIYF; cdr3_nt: TGCGCCAGCAGCCAAGATCTTCGAGGAGCAAACACCATATATTTT
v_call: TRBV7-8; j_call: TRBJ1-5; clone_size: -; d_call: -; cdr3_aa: CASSPDRDQPQHF; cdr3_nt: TGTGCCAGCAGTCCGGACAGAGATCAGCCCCAGCATTTT
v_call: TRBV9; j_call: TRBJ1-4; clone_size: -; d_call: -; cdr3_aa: CASSVGQGVRPEKLFF; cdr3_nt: TGTGCCAGCAGCGTAGGACAAGGCGTCCGTCCGGAAAAACTGTTTTTT
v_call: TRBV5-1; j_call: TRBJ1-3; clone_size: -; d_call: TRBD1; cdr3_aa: CASSIRSGQSIGNTIYF; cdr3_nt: TGCGCCAGCAGCATTAGATCGGGACAGAGTATCGGAAACACCATATATTTT
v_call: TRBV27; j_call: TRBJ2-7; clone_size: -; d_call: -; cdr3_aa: CASSLNRVGYEQYF; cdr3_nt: TGTGCCAGCAGTTTAAACAGGGTAGGGTACGAGCAGTACTTC
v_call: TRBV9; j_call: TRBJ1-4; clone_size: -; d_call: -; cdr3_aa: CASSVGPATNEKLFF; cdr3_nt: TGTGCCAGCAGCGTAGGTCCAGCAACTAATGAAAAACTGTTTTTT
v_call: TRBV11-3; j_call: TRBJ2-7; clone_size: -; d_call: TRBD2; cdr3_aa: CASSLSGGPREQYF; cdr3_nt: TGTGCCAGCAGCCTTAGCGGGGGGCCCCGCGAGCAGTACTTC
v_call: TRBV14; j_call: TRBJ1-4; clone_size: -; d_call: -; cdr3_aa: CASSQASGTQKLFF; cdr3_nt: TGTGCCAGCAGCCAAGCCTCCGGGACTCAAAAACTGTTTTTT
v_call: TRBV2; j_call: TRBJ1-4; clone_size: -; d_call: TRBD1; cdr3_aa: CASSLRQGNEKLFF; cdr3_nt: TGTGCCAGCAGTCTGAGACAGGGGAATGAAAAACTGTTTTTT
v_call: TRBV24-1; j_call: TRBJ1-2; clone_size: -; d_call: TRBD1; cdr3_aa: CATSDTTDRDSPYGYTF; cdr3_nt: TGTGCCACCAGTGATACGACAGACAGGGACTCGCCCTATGGCTACACCTTC
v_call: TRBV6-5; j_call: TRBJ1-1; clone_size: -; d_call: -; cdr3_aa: CASSYSAVNTEAFF; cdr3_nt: TGTGCCAGCAGTTACTCGGCGGTGAACACTGAAGCTTTCTTT
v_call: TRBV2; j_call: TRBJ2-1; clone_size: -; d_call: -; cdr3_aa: CAYRDNANNEQFF; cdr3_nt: TGTGCTTACCGAGACAACGCTAACAATGAGCAGTTCTTC
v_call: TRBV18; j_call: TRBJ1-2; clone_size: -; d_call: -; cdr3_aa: CASSYGVKYGYTF; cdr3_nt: TGTGCCAGCTCATACGGGGTCAAATATGGCTACACCTTC
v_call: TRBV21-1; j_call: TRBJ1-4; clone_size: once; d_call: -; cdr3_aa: CAPPGTGGKLFF; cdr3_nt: TGTGCCCCTCCCGGGACAGGGGGAAAACTGTTTTTT